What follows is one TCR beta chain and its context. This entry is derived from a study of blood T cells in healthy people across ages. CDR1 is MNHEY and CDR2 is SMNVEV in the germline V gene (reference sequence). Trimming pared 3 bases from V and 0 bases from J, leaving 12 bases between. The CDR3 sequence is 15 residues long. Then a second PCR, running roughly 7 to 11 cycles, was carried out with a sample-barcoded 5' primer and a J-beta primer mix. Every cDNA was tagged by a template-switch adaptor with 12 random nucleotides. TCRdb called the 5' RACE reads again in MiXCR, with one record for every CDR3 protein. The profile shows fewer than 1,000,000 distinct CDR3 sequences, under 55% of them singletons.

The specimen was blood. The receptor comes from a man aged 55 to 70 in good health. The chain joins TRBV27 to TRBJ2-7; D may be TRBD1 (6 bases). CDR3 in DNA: TGTGCCAGCAGTTTTGGACAGATAATCTCCTACGAGCAGTACTTC. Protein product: CASSFGQIISYEQYF.